This T cell receptor beta chain was profiled in a study of shared clonotypes between healthy human individuals. With regard to this clone: The antigen is undetermined. The sample has other DNA sequences that encode this CDR3 too.

Using roughly 200 ng DNA, 30,000 to 35,000 T cell genomes, the sorted-subset replicate PCRs were run. Assay: immunoSEQ multiplex PCR; the TCRdb copy retains only in-frame clones and omits some. The sample holds millions of clones; 85% to 95% are singletons and the top ten take approximately 0.4%. Whole-study findings and limits: It was only blood that was sampled, and tissue repertoires likely differ. Sorted-subset sequencing, rarefaction showed, was incomplete despite large depth.

V lost 3 bases and J lost 2, with 7 bases in between. The CDR3 is 13 amino acids. The V gene's germline CDR1 is ENHRY and CDR2 SYGVKD. Specimen: naive CD4+ T cells from PBMCs. Specified subset: CD45RA+ positively selected. The chain employs TRBV10-3 and TRBJ2-5, with D unclear. The TCR originated in a man aged 18 to 30 in good health. Some clones in this sample may be carry-over from other donors' samples. CDR3 nucleotides: TGTGCCATCAGTGAACGGGCTCAAGAGACCCAGTACTTC. Its protein product is CAISERAQETQYF.